This T cell receptor (beta chain) originates from a study of tumor-infiltrating lymphocytes in primary liver carcinoma. Across the study: Aged between 30 and 69 years, the patients were men and women.

The roughly 20-31 mg bulk tissue piece was not sorted before simultaneous RNA and DNA extraction. Researchers generated TCR beta cDNA from around 510 ng of total RNA, relying on a constant-region primer. Construction of TCR beta libraries relied on three successive nested multiplex PCR rounds employing slightly modified ARM-PCR. Researchers ran the first two PCR rounds for approximately 9 cycles each with TRBV1-TRBV30 forward primers and a C-beta reverse primer. MiXCR, applied by TCRdb to the multiplex PCR reads, yields one record per CDR3 protein. The data show fewer than 90,000 distinct CDR3 sequences, 72% seen once. Germline CDR1 WSHSY, CDR2 SAAADI. Trimming left V 4 bases short and J 2 bases short, with 19 bases between. The CDR3 has 17 amino acids. Study-wide results and caveats: Detection in all five tumor regions applied to only about 7.5-24% of top clones.

With respect to this clonotype: Its antigen is as yet unknown.

The chain joins TRBV10-2 to TRBJ2-3; TRBD1 might be the D (6 bases). The sequenced sample was liver tumor tissue from sampling region 1. The subset: tumor region T1, superior pole. This clonotype was obtained from a man in his forties with primary liver carcinoma and hepatitis B virus infection. The CDR3 DNA reads TGCGCCAGCAGTGCCCGAGAGGGGGAGCTTTACACAGATACGCAGTATTTT. It translates to CASSAREGELYTDTQYF.